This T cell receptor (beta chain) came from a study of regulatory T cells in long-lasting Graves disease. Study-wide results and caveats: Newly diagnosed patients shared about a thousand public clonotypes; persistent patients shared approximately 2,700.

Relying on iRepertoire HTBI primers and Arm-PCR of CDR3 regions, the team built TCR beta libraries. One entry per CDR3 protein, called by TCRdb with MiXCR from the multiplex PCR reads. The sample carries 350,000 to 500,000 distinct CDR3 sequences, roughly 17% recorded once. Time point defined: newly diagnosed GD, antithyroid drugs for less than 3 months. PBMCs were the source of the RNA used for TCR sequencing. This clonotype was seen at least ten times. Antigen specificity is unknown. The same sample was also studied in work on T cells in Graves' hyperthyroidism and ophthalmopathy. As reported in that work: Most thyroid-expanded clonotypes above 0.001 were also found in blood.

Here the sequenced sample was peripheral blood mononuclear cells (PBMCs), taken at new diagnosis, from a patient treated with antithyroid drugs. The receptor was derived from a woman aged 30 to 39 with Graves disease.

The CDR3 DNA reads TGTGGAGGGTCGGCCAGCCGGGATACGCAGTATTTT. It codes for CGGSASRDTQYF. The rearrangement joins TRBV2 to TRBJ2-3, with a possible D match to TRBD2 (5 bases). The germline V gene has CDR1 SNHLY and CDR2 FYNNEI. CDR3 size: 12 residues. Using reference TRBV2 and TRBJ2-3 for the parts outside the CDR3, the full variable domain is EPEVTQTPSHQVTQMGQEVILRCVPISNHLYFYWYRQILGQKVEFLVSFYNNEISEKSEIFDDQFSVERPDGSNFTLKIRSTKLEDSAMYFCGGSASRDTQYFGPGTRLTVL.